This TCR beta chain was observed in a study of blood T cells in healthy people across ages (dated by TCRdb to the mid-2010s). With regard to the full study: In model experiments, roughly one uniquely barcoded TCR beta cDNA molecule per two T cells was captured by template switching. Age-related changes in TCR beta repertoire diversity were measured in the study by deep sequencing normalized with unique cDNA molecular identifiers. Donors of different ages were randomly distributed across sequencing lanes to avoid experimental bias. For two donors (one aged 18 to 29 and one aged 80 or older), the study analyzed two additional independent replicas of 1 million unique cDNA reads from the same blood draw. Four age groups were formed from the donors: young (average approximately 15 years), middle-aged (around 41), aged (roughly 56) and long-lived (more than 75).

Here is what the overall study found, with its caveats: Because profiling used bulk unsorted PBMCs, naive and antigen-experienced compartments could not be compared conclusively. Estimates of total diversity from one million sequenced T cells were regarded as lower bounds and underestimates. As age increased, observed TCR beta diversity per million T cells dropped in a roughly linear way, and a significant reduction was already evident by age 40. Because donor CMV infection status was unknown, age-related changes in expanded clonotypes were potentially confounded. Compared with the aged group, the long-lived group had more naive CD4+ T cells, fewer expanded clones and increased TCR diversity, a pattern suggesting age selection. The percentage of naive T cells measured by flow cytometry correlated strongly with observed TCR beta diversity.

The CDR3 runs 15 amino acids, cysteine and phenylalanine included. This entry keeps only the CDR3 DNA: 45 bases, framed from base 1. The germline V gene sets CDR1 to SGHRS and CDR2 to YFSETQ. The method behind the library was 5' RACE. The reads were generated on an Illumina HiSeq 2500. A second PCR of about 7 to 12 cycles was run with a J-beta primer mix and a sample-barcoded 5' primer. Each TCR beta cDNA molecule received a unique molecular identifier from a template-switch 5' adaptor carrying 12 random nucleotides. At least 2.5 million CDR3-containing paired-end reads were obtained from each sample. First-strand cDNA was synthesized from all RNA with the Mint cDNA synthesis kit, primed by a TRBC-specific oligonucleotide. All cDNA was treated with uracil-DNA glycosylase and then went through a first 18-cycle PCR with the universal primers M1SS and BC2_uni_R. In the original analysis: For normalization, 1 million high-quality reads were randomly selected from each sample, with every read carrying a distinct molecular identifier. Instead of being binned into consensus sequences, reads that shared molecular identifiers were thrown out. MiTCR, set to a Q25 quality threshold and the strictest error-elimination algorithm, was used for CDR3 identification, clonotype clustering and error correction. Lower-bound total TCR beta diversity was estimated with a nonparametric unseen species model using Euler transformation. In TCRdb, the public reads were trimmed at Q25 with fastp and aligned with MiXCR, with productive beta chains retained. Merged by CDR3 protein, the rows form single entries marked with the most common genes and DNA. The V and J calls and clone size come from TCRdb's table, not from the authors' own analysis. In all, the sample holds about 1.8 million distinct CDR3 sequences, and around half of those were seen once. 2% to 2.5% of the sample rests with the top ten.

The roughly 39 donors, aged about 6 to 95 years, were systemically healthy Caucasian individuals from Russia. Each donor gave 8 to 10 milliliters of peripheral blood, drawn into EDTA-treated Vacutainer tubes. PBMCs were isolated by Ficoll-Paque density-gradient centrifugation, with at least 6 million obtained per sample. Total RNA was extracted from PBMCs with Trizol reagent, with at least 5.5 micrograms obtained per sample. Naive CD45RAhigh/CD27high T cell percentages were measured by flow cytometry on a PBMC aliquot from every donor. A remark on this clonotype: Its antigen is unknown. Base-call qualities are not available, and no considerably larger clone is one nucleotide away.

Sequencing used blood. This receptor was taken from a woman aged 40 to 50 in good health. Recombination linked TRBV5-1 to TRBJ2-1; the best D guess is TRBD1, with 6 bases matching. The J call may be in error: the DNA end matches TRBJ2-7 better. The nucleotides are TGCGCCAGCAGCTTGGCGGACAGCTCCTACAATGAGCAGTACTTC. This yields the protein CASSLADSSYNEQYF.